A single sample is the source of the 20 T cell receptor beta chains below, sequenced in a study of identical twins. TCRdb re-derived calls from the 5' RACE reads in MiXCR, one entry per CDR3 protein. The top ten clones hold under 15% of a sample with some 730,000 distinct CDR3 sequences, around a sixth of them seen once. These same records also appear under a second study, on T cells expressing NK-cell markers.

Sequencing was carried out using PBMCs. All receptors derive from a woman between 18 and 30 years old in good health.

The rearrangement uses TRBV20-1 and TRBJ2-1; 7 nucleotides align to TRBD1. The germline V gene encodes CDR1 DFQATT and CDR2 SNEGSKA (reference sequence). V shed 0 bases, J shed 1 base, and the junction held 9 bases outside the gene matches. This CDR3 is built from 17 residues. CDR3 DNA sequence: TGCAGTGCTAGAGATCAAGGGGGCCGGCATTCCTACAATGAGCAGTTCTTC. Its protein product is CSARDQGGRHSYNEQFF.

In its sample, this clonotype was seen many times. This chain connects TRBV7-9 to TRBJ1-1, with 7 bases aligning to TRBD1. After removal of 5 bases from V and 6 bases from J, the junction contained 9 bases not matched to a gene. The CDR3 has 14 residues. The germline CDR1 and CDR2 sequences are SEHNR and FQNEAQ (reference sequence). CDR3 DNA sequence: TGTGCCAGCAGCCTCCCGACAGGGTCGTCTGAAGCTTTCTTT. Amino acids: CASSLPTGSSEAFF.

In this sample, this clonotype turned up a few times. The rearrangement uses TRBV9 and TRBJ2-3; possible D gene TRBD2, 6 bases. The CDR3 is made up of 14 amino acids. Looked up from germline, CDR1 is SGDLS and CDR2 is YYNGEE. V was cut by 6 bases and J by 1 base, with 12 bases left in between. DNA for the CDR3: TGTGCCAGCACCTTAGCGGTGGGCACAGATACGCAGTATTTT. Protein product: CASTLAVGTDTQYF.

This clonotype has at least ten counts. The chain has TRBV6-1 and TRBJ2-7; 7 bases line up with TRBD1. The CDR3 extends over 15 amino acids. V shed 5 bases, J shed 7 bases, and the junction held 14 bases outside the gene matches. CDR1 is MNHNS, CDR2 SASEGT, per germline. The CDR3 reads CASSKQGIVTREQYF. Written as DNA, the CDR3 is TGTGCCAGCAGTAAACAGGGGATTGTTACGAGGGAGCAGTACTTC.

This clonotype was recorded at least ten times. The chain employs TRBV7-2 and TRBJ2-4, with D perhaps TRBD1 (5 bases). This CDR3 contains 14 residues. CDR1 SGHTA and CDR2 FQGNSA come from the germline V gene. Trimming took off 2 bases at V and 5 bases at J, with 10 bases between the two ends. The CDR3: CASSLSQGENIQYF. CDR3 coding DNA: TGTGCCAGCAGCTTAAGTCAGGGCGAAAACATTCAGTACTTC.

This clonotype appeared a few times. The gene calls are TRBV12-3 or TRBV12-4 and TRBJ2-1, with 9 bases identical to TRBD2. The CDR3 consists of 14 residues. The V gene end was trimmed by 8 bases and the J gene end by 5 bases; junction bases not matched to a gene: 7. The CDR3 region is CASAPASGNNEQFF. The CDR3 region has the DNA TGTGCCAGCGCACCGGCTAGCGGGAACAATGAGCAGTTCTTC.

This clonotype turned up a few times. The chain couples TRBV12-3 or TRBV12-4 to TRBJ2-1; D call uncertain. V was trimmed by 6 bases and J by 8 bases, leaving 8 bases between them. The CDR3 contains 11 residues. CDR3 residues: CASRESHEQFF. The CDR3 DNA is TGTGCCAGCAGGGAGAGCCATGAGCAGTTCTTC.

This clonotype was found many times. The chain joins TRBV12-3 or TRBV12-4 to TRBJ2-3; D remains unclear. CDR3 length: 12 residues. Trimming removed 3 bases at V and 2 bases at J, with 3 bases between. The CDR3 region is CASSFFTDTQYF. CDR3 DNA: TGTGCCAGCAGTTTTTTCACAGATACGCAGTATTTT.

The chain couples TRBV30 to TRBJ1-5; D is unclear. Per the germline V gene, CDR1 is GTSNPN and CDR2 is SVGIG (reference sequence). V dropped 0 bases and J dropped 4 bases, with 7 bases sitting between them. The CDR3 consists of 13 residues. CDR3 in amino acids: CAWSVLGNQPQHF. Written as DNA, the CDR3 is TGTGCCTGGAGTGTACTTGGTAATCAGCCCCAGCATTTT.

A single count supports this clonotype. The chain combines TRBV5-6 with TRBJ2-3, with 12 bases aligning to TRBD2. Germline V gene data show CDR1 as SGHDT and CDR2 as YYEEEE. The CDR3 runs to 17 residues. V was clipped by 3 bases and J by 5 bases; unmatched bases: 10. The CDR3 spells CASSSKRLAGDVDTQYF. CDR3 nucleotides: TGTGCCAGCAGCTCCAAACGACTAGCGGGAGATGTAGATACGCAGTATTTT.

The CDR3 region has the DNA TGTGCCAGCAGTTTAGGGGGACGGCTAGCGAACAATGAGCAGTTCTTC. The encoded protein is CASSLGGRLANNEQFF. The chain joins TRBV27 to TRBJ2-1; tentative D call: TRBD2 (6 bases). The V and J ends lost 2 bases and 5 bases respectively, with 16 bases between them. CDR1 and CDR2 (germline): MNHEY, SMNVEV (reference sequence). The CDR3 is 16 residues long.

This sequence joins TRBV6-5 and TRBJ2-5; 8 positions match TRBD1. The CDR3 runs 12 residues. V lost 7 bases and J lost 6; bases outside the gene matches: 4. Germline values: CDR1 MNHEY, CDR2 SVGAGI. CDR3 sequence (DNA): TGTGCCAGCAAGCAGGGGGCAAAGACCCAGTACTTC. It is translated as CASKQGAKTQYF.

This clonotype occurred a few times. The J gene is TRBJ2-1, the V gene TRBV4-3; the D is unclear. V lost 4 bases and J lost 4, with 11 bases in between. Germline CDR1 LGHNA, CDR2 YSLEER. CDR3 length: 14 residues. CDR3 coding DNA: TGCGCCAGCAGCCCAAGATCGGGTTACAATGAGCAGTTCTTC. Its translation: CASSPRSGYNEQFF.

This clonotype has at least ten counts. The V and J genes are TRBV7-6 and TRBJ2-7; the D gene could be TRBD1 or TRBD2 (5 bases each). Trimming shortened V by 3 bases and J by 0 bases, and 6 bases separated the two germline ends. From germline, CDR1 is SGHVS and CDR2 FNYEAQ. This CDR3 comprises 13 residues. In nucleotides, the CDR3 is TGTGCCAGCAGCTTTGGGGGCTCCTACGAGCAGTACTTC. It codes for CASSFGGSYEQYF.

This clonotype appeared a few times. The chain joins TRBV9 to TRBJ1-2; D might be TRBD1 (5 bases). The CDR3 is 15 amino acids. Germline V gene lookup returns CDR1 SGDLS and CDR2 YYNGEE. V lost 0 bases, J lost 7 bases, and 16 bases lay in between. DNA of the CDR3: TGTGCCAGCAGCGTAGTCCGGGGCGACATTTCTGGCTACACCTTC. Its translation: CASSVVRGDISGYTF.

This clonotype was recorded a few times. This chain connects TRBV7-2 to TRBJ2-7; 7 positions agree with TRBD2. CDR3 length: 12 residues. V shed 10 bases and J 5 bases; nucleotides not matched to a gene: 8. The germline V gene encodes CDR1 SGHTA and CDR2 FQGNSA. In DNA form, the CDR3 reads TGTGCCATCGGCGGGAGAGGCGACGAGCAGTACTTC. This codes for CAIGGRGDEQYF.

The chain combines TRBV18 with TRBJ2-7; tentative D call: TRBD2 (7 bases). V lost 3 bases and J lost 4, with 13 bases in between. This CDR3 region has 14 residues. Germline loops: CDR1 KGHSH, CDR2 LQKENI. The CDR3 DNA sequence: TGTGCCAGCTCACCGGGGGGGGCTAGGTACGAGCAGTACTTC. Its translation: CASSPGGARYEQYF.

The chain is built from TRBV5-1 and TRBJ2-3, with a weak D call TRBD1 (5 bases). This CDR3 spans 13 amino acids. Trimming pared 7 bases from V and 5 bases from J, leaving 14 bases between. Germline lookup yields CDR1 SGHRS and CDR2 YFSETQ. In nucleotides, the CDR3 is TGCGCCAGCTGGATAAGGGGCCGAGATACGCAGTATTTT. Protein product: CASWIRGRDTQYF.

This CDR3 is CASSFMLAGGEQYF. In DNA, the CDR3 is TGTGCCAGCAGCTTCATGCTAGCGGGAGGCGAGCAGTACTTC. The V call is TRBV7-9, the J call TRBJ2-7, with TRBD2 matching over 11 bases. The CDR3 totals 14 residues. The trim removed 3 bases at V and 6 bases at J, leaving 4 bases unmatched. From germline, CDR1 is SEHNR and CDR2 FQNEAQ (reference sequence).

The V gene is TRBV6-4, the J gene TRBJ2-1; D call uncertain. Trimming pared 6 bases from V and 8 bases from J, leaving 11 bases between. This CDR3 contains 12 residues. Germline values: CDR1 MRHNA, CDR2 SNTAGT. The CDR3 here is CASRAASHEQFF. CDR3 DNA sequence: TGTGCCAGCAGGGCAGCTTCCCATGAGCAGTTCTTC.